Presented here are 32 T cell receptor beta chains from one specimen sequenced in a study of cytomegalovirus exposure and HLA in healthy donors. Produced via immunoSEQ multiplex PCR; TCRdb's table is partial and in-frame only. The sample records 200,000 or so clones, 70% to 90% being singletons. Source material: PBMCs. The source is a woman under 30 in good health and CMV-seronegative.

The chain is built from TRBV10-3 and TRBJ2-7; TRBD2 aligns across 14 bases. V gave up 5 bases and J gave up 4 bases; unmatched junction bases: 4. The CDR3 extends over 15 amino acids. Germline loops: CDR1 ENHRY, CDR2 SYGVKD. This CDR3 reads CAISRTSGRIYEQYF. DNA for the CDR3: TGTGCCATCAGTAGGACTAGCGGGAGGATTTACGAGCAGTACTTC.

The J gene is TRBJ1-5, the V gene TRBV28; a weak D match, TRBD1 (5 bases). In germline, CDR1 is MDHEN, CDR2 SYDVKM. Trimming stripped 5 bases from V and 5 bases from J, with 19 bases between. CDR3 length: 16 amino acids. CDR3 sequence reads: CASSLFGSAGDQPQHF. CDR3 coding DNA: TGTGCCAGCAGTCTATTTGGTTCGGCGGGGGATCAGCCCCAGCATTTT.

This clone was recorded only once. V usage is TRBV6-1 and J usage is TRBJ2-7; TRBD1 agrees at 7 bases. Germline values: CDR1 MNHNS, CDR2 SASEGT. The CDR3 has 14 amino acids. Trimming took 6 bases from V and 3 from J; bases not matched to a gene: 8. This CDR3 reads CASRSGQNNYEQYF. The CDR3 nucleotides are TGTGCCAGCAGATCGGGACAGAACAACTACGAGCAGTACTTC.

This clone came up a few times. The rearrangement joins TRBV5-1 to TRBJ2-7, with D hard to call. CDR1 SGHRS and CDR2 YFSETQ come from the germline V gene. Trimming took 0 bases from V and 4 from J, leaving 8 bases between them. The CDR3 consists of 13 residues. This CDR3 reads CASSLESGYEQYF. CDR3 sequence (DNA): TGCGCCAGCAGCTTGGAGTCAGGTTACGAGCAGTACTTC.

This clone was counted a few times. V usage is TRBV9 and J usage is TRBJ1-3, with D unresolved. This CDR3 comprises 12 residues. The germline V gene has CDR1 SGDLS and CDR2 YYNGEE. V shed 0 bases and J shed 8 bases, with 6 bases lying between them. CDR3 in amino acids: CASSVDGDTIYF. CDR3 coding DNA: TGTGCCAGCAGCGTAGACGGAGACACCATATATTTT.

The chain recombines TRBV4-1 with TRBJ2-4; D gene ambiguous. This CDR3 is built from 16 residues. The V gene lost 1 base and the J gene lost 0 bases, with 10 bases spanning the gap. From germline, CDR1 is MGHRA and CDR2 YSYEKL. This CDR3 is CASSQVGLLAKNIQYF. The DNA of the CDR3 is TGCGCCAGCAGCCAAGTGGGCCTACTAGCCAAAAACATTCAGTACTTC.

V gene TRBV5-6 combines with J gene TRBJ1-1, with D unclear. Germline CDR1 reads SGHDT; CDR2 reads YYEEEE. The germline V and J ends were trimmed by 3 bases and 3 bases, with 6 bases remaining between them. The CDR3 is 12 amino acids. DNA of the CDR3: TGTGCCAGCAGCTACGGTTACACTGAAGCTTTCTTT. This sequence encodes CASSYGYTEAFF.

This clone occurred a few times. J is TRBJ2-7 and V is TRBV25-1, with a possible D match to TRBD2 (5 bases). CDR3 length: 14 amino acids. CDR1 and CDR2 (germline): MGHDK, SYGVNS. Trimming removed 2 bases from V and 5 bases from J, with 13 bases in between. CDR3: CASSEMRVAHEQYF. CDR3 in DNA: TGTGCCAGCAGTGAAATGAGGGTGGCTCACGAGCAGTACTTC.

This chain links TRBV7-3 with TRBJ1-1; 9 positions match TRBD1. The trim removed 5 bases at V and 7 bases at J, leaving 8 bases unmatched. Germline V gene sequence: CDR1 SGHTA, CDR2 FQGTGA. The CDR3 has 14 residues. CDR3 sequence (DNA): TGTGCCAGCAGCCCTGGAGGGGGACAGGGTGAAGCTTTCTTT. Amino acids: CASSPGGGQGEAFF.

Of note for this clone: Within the sample, other DNA sequences also encode this same CDR3. The chain links TRBV28 to TRBJ2-7; D is uncertain. CDR1 and CDR2 from the germline V gene are MDHEN and SYDVKM. Trimming removed 6 bases from V and 3 bases from J, with 9 bases in between. The CDR3 covers 12 residues. This CDR3 reads CASRAGNYEQYF. CDR3 nucleotide sequence: TGTGCCAGCAGAGCAGGAAACTACGAGCAGTACTTC.

This chain connects TRBV18 to TRBJ2-5; no clear D. The V gene's germline CDR1 is KGHSH and CDR2 LQKENI. The CDR3 consists of 12 residues. Trimming pared 5 bases from V and 5 bases from J, leaving 9 bases between. The CDR3 is CASSSGWETQYF. The CDR3 DNA is TGTGCCAGCTCATCCGGGTGGGAGACCCAGTACTTC.

This chain connects TRBV27 to TRBJ2-7; D gene uncertain. The CDR3 consists of 13 residues. Trimming left V 3 bases short and J 4 bases short, with 10 bases between. Germline V gene data show CDR1 as MNHEY and CDR2 as SMNVEV (reference sequence). CDR3: CASSFGAGYEQYF. CDR3 DNA sequence: TGTGCCAGCAGTTTTGGAGCTGGGTACGAGCAGTACTTC.

The rearrangement joins TRBV28 to TRBJ1-5; the D gene is possibly TRBD1 (5 bases). The length of the CDR3 is 12 residues. CDR1 and CDR2 (germline): MDHEN, SYDVKM. Between the trimmed V and J ends, which lost 3 bases and 6 bases, there was a span of 6 bases. CDR3 region: CASSFGAQPQHF. CDR3 DNA: TGTGCCAGCAGTTTTGGGGCTCAGCCCCAGCATTTT.

The V gene is TRBV10-3, the J gene TRBJ1-4; 8 bases are shared with TRBD1. The CDR3 totals 13 residues. Germline assignment: CDR1 ENHRY and CDR2 SYGVKD. The J segment lost 8 bases and the V segment lost 6 bases, leaving 5 bases of the junction unmatched. In DNA form, the CDR3 reads TGTGCCATCAGAGGACAGGGCGGGGAAAAACTGTTTTTT. Protein product: CAIRGQGGEKLFF.

About this clone itself: Other nucleotide sequences in the sample specify the same CDR3. In DNA, the CDR3 is TGTGCCAGCAGTTTATCGGGAGGGGGATACTATGGCTACACCTTC. It encodes CASSLSGGGYYGYTF. The chain is built from TRBV27 and TRBJ1-2; D perhaps matches TRBD1 (6 bases). Trimming left V 0 bases short and J 3 bases short, with 11 bases between. CDR1 is MNHEY and CDR2 is SMNVEV in the germline V gene (reference sequence). There are 15 residues in the CDR3.

This clone has a handful of counts. The junction departs from the called germline gene at one end, perhaps through a read error. The same CDR3 also results from other DNA sequences found in this sample. The chain links TRBV5-1 to TRBJ2-3; TRBD1 aligns across 8 bases. Germline V lookup: CDR1 SGHRS, CDR2 YFSETQ. CDR3 length: 14 amino acids. In DNA form, the CDR3 reads TGTGCCAGCAGGTATCAGACAGGGGCAGATACGCAGTATTTT. Protein sequence: CASRYQTGADTQYF.

This clone showed up just a few times. The V call is TRBV27, the J call TRBJ2-1; D possibly corresponds to TRBD1 (5 bases). Germline values: CDR1 MNHEY, CDR2 SMNVEV (reference sequence). The CDR3 has 14 amino acids. Trimming took 8 bases from V and 4 from J, leaving 15 bases between them. CDR3 amino acids: CASLRTSDYNEQFF. CDR3 in DNA: TGTGCCAGCCTGAGGACAAGCGATTACAATGAGCAGTTCTTC.

The chain carries TRBV28 and TRBJ2-1; TRBD2 agrees at 10 bases. CDR3 size: 15 residues. V was clipped by 3 bases and J by 8 bases; unmatched bases: 7. Germline loops: CDR1 MDHEN, CDR2 SYDVKM. The CDR3 DNA reads TGTGCCAGCAGTTTTGATCTAGCGGGAGTGGATGAGCAGTTCTTC. Its protein product is CASSFDLAGVDEQFF. Filled out from reference TRBV28 and TRBJ2-1, the complete variable domain reads DVKVTQSSRYLVKRTGEKVFLECVQDMDHENMFWYRQDPGLGLRLIYFSYDVKMKEKGDIPEGYSVSREKKERFSLILESASTNQTSMYLCASSFDLAGVDEQFFGPGTRLTVL.

The chain couples TRBV5-4 to TRBJ2-7; D remains ambiguous. The germline V gene has CDR1 SGHNT and CDR2 YYREEE (reference sequence). The CDR3 sequence is 11 residues long. V lost 1 base, J lost 6 bases, and 5 bases lay in between. CDR3 protein: CASSLQSEQYF. The CDR3 nucleotides are TGTGCCAGCAGCTTGCAGTCCGAGCAGTACTTC.

This clone turned up a few times. The chain combines TRBV28 with TRBJ1-1; D perhaps matches TRBD1 (6 bases). The CDR3 has 15 residues. Trimming shortened V by 9 bases and J by 2 bases, and 19 bases separated the two germline ends. The germline V gene encodes CDR1 MDHEN and CDR2 SYDVKM. The CDR3 region has the DNA TGTGCCAGTCGAACCAGGGGCGAGGGAAACACTGAAGCTTTCTTT. This translates into CASRTRGEGNTEAFF.

The chain couples TRBV27 to TRBJ2-3; 8 positions agree with TRBD2. The V gene end was trimmed by 2 bases and the J gene end by 2 bases; junction bases not matched to a gene: 9. This CDR3 is 17 amino acids long. Germline V gives CDR1 MNHEY, CDR2 SMNVEV (reference sequence). The CDR3 reads CASSLRRLAGLTDTQYF. CDR3 in DNA: TGTGCCAGCAGTTTACGAAGGCTAGCGGGCCTCACAGATACGCAGTATTTT.

V is TRBV27 and J is TRBJ2-7; a weak D match, TRBD2 (6 bases). The CDR3 consists of 14 residues. The germline V gene encodes CDR1 MNHEY and CDR2 SMNVEV (reference sequence). V lost 4 bases and J 4 bases, leaving 14 bases between the germline ends. The CDR3, as DNA: TGTGCCAGCAGTTACGGAAGCGGAGGGTACGAGCAGTACTTC. Amino acid sequence: CASSYGSGGYEQYF.

The V gene is TRBV5-1, the J gene TRBJ1-4, with D unresolved. CDR3 length: 16 amino acids. V lost 0 bases to trimming and J lost 7 bases, with 16 bases between them. Per germline, CDR1 SGHRS and CDR2 YFSETQ. The CDR3 here is CASSLGSLAAIEKLFF. CDR3 nucleotides: TGCGCCAGCAGCTTGGGGTCATTAGCGGCCATTGAAAAACTGTTTTTT.

A single count supports this clone. The chain has TRBV11-1 and TRBJ2-1, with 12 bases lining up with TRBD2. V trimming: 3 bases; J trimming: 7 bases; junction bases outside the gene matches: 4. The CDR3 has 15 residues. Germline V gene data show CDR1 as SGHAT and CDR2 as FQDESV (reference sequence). CDR3 residues: CASSFLAGGQNEQFF. CDR3 nucleotides: TGTGCCAGCAGCTTCCTAGCGGGAGGGCAGAATGAGCAGTTCTTC.

This clone has just one count. J is TRBJ1-1 and V is TRBV7-2; possibly TRBD1 for D (5 bases). Germline values: CDR1 SGHTA, CDR2 FQGNSA. CDR3 size: 13 residues. V lost 5 bases and J lost 8, with 15 bases in between. The CDR3 protein is CASSPRGAGEAFF. The CDR3 nucleotides read TGTGCCAGCAGCCCGCGTGGGGCAGGGGAAGCTTTCTTT.

The rearrangement uses TRBV9 and TRBJ2-7, with TRBD1 as a possible D gene (6 bases). The CDR3 extends over 16 amino acids. The germline gives CDR1 SGDLS, CDR2 YYNGEE. V gave up 1 base and J gave up 2 bases, with 16 bases separating them. The CDR3 sequence: CASSVTPQGLAYEQYF. CDR3 coding DNA: TGTGCCAGCAGCGTAACCCCTCAGGGGCTAGCCTACGAGCAGTACTTC.

The chain combines TRBV27 with TRBJ2-1; TRBD2 matches at 8 bases. The CDR3 consists of 14 residues. V lost 3 bases and J lost 7; bases outside the gene matches: 5. CDR1 and CDR2 from the germline V gene are MNHEY and SMNVEV (reference sequence). Here the CDR3 DNA reads TGTGCCAGCAGTTTTAGCGGGACCCGAAATGAGCAGTTCTTC. This codes for CASSFSGTRNEQFF.

The chain employs TRBV11-2 and TRBJ2-3; TRBD2 matches 9 bases. Germline-derived CDR1 and CDR2 are SGHAT and FQNNGV. V lost 5 bases, J lost 4 bases, and 10 bases stayed unmatched. This CDR3 comprises 16 residues. In DNA form, the CDR3 reads TGTGCCAGCAGCCTTCAGAGCGGGAGGTGGGCAGATACGCAGTATTTT. Residues: CASSLQSGRWADTQYF.

The CDR3 reads CASSLRGGDYEQYF. The CDR3 DNA follows: TGTGCCAGCAGTTTAAGGGGAGGGGACTACGAGCAGTACTTC. The chain uses TRBV27 and TRBJ2-7; 7 bases align to TRBD2. V gave up 2 bases and J gave up 3 bases; unmatched junction bases: 4. In germline, CDR1 is MNHEY, CDR2 SMNVEV (reference sequence). The CDR3 covers 14 residues.

The chain carries TRBV7-3 and TRBJ2-2; 16 nucleotides line up with TRBD2. Germline lookup yields CDR1 SGHTA and CDR2 FQGTGA. The V gene end was trimmed by 4 bases and the J gene end by 2 bases; junction bases not matched to a gene: 4. This CDR3 contains 18 residues. The CDR3 loop is CASSWGLAGGSNTGELFF. CDR3 coding DNA: TGTGCCAGCAGCTGGGGACTAGCGGGAGGGTCAAACACCGGGGAGCTGTTTTTT.

V and J are TRBV5-8 and TRBJ2-7, with 8 nucleotides matching TRBD1. The CDR3 has 13 amino acids. From germline, CDR1 is SGHTS and CDR2 YDEGEE. Trimming took 4 bases from V and 7 from J; bases not matched to a gene: 7. The CDR3 reads CASSIGQGWEQYF. CDR3 DNA sequence: TGTGCCAGCAGCATTGGACAGGGTTGGGAGCAGTACTTC.

This chain uses TRBV2 with TRBJ2-1; TRBD2 matches at 8 bases. This CDR3 is 16 amino acids long. The trim removed 4 bases at V and 0 bases at J, leaving 5 bases unmatched. Germline V gene data show CDR1 as SNHLY and CDR2 as FYNNEI. CDR3 loop: CASSVQREFSYNEQFF. The CDR3 coding sequence is TGTGCCAGCAGTGTCCAGCGGGAGTTCTCCTACAATGAGCAGTTCTTC.